A selection of T cell receptor beta chains follows, all from one sample in a study of shared clonotypes between healthy human individuals. Generated by immunoSEQ multiplex PCR, the TCRdb table keeps only in-frame clones and is missing some. This table has a few million clones, about 94% appearing once. The sample comprised naive CD8+ T cells from PBMCs. These receptors were obtained from a man aged 18 to 35 in good health. Some clones in this sample may be carry-over from other donors' samples. Both conserved end residues are part of each CDR3. A D gene is named only where the DNA matches it firmly. Size values are once, few and many counts, or a class for expanded clones, and some rows have none.

d_call: NA
v_call: TRBV9
j_call: TRBJ2-1
clone_size: NA
cdr3_nt: TGTGCCAGCAGCCCCCGCCCCCGGGACTCCGGAGATGAGCAGTTCTTC
cdr3_aa: CASSPRPRDSGDEQFF

d_call: NA
v_call: TRBV11-2
j_call: TRBJ2-7
clone_size: NA
cdr3_nt: TGTGCCAGCAGCTTGGCCGGCTGGAGCTCCTACGAGCAGTACTTC
cdr3_aa: CASSLAGWSSYEQYF

d_call: NA
v_call: TRBV5-6
j_call: TRBJ1-5
clone_size: NA
cdr3_nt: TGTGCCAGCAGCTCTCGAAGGGAGACTCTACGCGGGGGCAATCAGCCCCAGCATTTT
cdr3_aa: CASSSRRETLRGGNQPQHF

d_call: TRBD1
v_call: TRBV5-1
j_call: TRBJ2-7
clone_size: NA
cdr3_nt: TGCGCCAGCAGCTCCGGGACAGGGGGATCTTGGTACGAGCAGTACTTC
cdr3_aa: CASSSGTGGSWYEQYF

d_call: NA
v_call: TRBV7-9
j_call: TRBJ2-7
clone_size: once
cdr3_nt: TGTGCCAGCAGCCCCCTATCCTACGAGCAGTACTTC
cdr3_aa: CASSPLSYEQYF

d_call: NA
v_call: TRBV4-3
j_call: TRBJ2-3
clone_size: NA
cdr3_nt: TGCGCCAGCAGCCAAGCTCGGGGGGCGGGAGCAGGGGATACGCAGTATTTT
cdr3_aa: CASSQARGAGAGDTQYF

d_call: TRBD1
v_call: TRBV28
j_call: TRBJ1-3
clone_size: NA
cdr3_nt: TGTGCCAGCAATCCGACAGGGGAGAGAAACACCATATATTTT
cdr3_aa: CASNPTGERNTIYF

d_call: TRBD2
v_call: TRBV2
j_call: TRBJ2-3
clone_size: NA
cdr3_nt: TGTGCCAGCAGTAGATTCGGGACTAGCGGGGCCACAGATACGCAGTATTTT
cdr3_aa: CASSRFGTSGATDTQYF

d_call: NA
v_call: TRBV19
j_call: TRBJ1-4
clone_size: NA
cdr3_nt: TGTGCCAGTACTACACTGGGGGGCTCTAATGAAAAACTGTTTTTT
cdr3_aa: CASTTLGGSNEKLFF

d_call: TRBD2
v_call: TRBV12-5
j_call: TRBJ2-1
clone_size: NA
cdr3_nt: TGTGCTAGTGGTTTGGTTGGGGGGAGCGGGGATGAGCAGTTCTTC
cdr3_aa: CASGLVGGSGDEQFF

d_call: NA
v_call: TRBV25-1
j_call: TRBJ2-3
clone_size: NA
cdr3_nt: TGTGCCAGCAGTGAACCCTTAGGGGGGACGCAGTATTTT
cdr3_aa: CASSEPLGGTQYF

d_call: NA
v_call: TRBV10-3
j_call: TRBJ1-2
clone_size: NA
cdr3_nt: TGTGCCATCAGTGACCAGAACGTCTATTATGGCTACACCTTC
cdr3_aa: CAISDQNVYYGYTF

d_call: NA
v_call: TRBV19
j_call: TRBJ2-4
clone_size: NA
cdr3_nt: TGTGCCAGTAGTAGAAGAGACGGGAAAAACATTCAGTACTTC
cdr3_aa: CASSRRDGKNIQYF

d_call: TRBD2
v_call: TRBV5-8
j_call: TRBJ2-5
clone_size: NA
cdr3_nt: TGTGCCAGCAGCTTGGGTCTTAGAGGGACTAGTGAGACCCAGTACTTC
cdr3_aa: CASSLGLRGTSETQYF